Listed below are T cell receptor beta chains from one sample, sequenced in a study of blood T cell repertoires in COVID-19. TCRdb's copy holds only in-frame clones and misses some; the assay was immunoSEQ multiplex PCR. The sample has 55,000 to 70,000 clones; 88% are singletons. Material for sequencing was PBMCs or T cells enriched from blood (not recorded which). Every receptor here comes from a woman aged 40-49 years who had recovered from COVID-19. Each CDR3 is given with its conserved first and last residue. The D gene is left open where the match is weak. Some rows have no size entry. The others give once, few or many, or a class for an expanded clone.

clone_size | j_call | v_call | cdr3_length | d_call | cdr3_nt | cdr3_aa
few | TRBJ2-7 | TRBV7-9 | 15 | TRBD1 | TGTGCCAGCAGCTTAACGACGGGACAGATCTACGAGCAGTACTTC | CASSLTTGQIYEQYF
NA | TRBJ1-1 | TRBV19 | 16 | NA | TGTGCCAGTAGTATAGGGTACAGGCAGCCCGAACACCAAGCTTTCTTT | CASSIGYRQPEHQAFF
NA | TRBJ2-2 | TRBV7-8 | 15 | TRBD1 | TGTGCCAGCAGAAGACAGGGCGCGAACACCGGGGAGCTGTTTTTT | CASRRQGANTGELFF
NA | TRBJ1-4 | TRBV4-2 | 16 | TRBD1 | TGTGCCAGCAGCCAAGCATTTTCGGGACAGCAGGAAAAACTGTTTTTT | CASSQAFSGQQEKLFF
once | TRBJ1-2 | TRBV6-1 | 13 | NA | TGTGCCAGCAGTGAAGACTGGGCAGGCGGCTACACCTTC | CASSEDWAGGYTF
NA | TRBJ2-1 | TRBV27 | 12 | NA | TGTGCCAGCAGTTCGGACTGGAATGAGCAGTTCTTC | CASSSDWNEQFF
NA | TRBJ2-3 | TRBV7-2 | 16 | NA | TGTGCCAGCAGCTTAGAGTCTAGCGTAGGTACAGATACGCAGTATTTT | CASSLESSVGTDTQYF
NA | TRBJ2-5 | TRBV7-9 | 16 | TRBD2 | TGTGCCAGCAGCTTATCTACCGGGACTACGGCCCAGACCCAGTACTTC | CASSLSTGTTAQTQYF
NA | TRBJ2-3 | TRBV11-2 | 16 | TRBD2 | TGTGCCAGCACTCCTAGCCTAGCGGGGCCGCGAGATACGCAGTATTTT | CASTPSLAGPRDTQYF
NA | TRBJ2-5 | TRBV2 | 15 | NA | TGTGCCAGCAGTGAACCAGGGGGGCACCAAGAGACCCAGTACTTC | CASSEPGGHQETQYF
NA | TRBJ1-6 | TRBV5-6 | 17 | NA | TGTGCCAGCAGCTTGGCCGTAACAGCCTCATATAATTCACCCCTCCACTTT | CASSLAVTASYNSPLHF
NA | TRBJ2-2 | TRBV27 | 15 | NA | TGTGCCAGCAGTTTTCGGGGGACCTCCACCGGGGAGCTGTTTTTT | CASSFRGTSTGELFF
few | TRBJ1-3 | TRBV7-6 | 16 | NA | TGTGCCAGCAGCTTAGCGGAGGGAACCTCTGGAAACACCATATATTTT | CASSLAEGTSGNTIYF
few | TRBJ1-1 | TRBV4-1 | 15 | NA | TGCGCCAGCAGCCAACCCACCTCAGGGTACGGTGAAGCTTTCTTT | CASSQPTSGYGEAFF
NA | TRBJ1-5 | TRBV7-2 | 13 | TRBD1 | TGTGCCAGCAGCCCCCCGACAGGGTGGCCCCAGCATTTT | CASSPPTGWPQHF
NA | TRBJ2-3 | TRBV2 | 17 | TRBD2 | TGTGCCAGCAGGGCCGGGACTAGCGGGGGGTTAACAGATACGCAGTATTTT | CASRAGTSGGLTDTQYF
once | TRBJ1-2 | TRBV11-3 | 17 | TRBD1 | TGTGCCAGCAGCATCGTCCGGGACAGCCTTAATTCCAATGGCTACACCTTC | CASSIVRDSLNSNGYTF